This T cell receptor beta chain was recorded in a study of T-cell reconstitution after alpha-beta-depleted transplantation in children. Trimming cost V 5 bases and J 5 bases, with 19 bases left between them. Germline V CDR1 and CDR2: MNHNS, SASEGT. The length of the CDR3 is 15 residues. The authors prepared the TCRbeta library with unique molecular identifiers. TCRdb itself ran the PCR reads through MiXCR, one entry per CDR3 protein. The repertoire includes about 230,000 distinct CDR3 sequences, approximately 12% of them detected once, and approximately 2.4% sits in the top ten. The sample consisted of PBMCs from the stem cell graft donor, taken from the stem cell graft. The gene calls are TRBV6-1 and TRBJ2-7; D might be TRBD2 (5 bases). The TCR originated in a human donor who donated a stem cell graft to a child with acute lymphoblastic leukemia. CDR3 region: CASSRKGEGSHEQYF. The CDR3 nucleotides read TGTGCCAGCAGTAGGAAGGGAGAGGGATCCCACGAGCAGTACTTC.